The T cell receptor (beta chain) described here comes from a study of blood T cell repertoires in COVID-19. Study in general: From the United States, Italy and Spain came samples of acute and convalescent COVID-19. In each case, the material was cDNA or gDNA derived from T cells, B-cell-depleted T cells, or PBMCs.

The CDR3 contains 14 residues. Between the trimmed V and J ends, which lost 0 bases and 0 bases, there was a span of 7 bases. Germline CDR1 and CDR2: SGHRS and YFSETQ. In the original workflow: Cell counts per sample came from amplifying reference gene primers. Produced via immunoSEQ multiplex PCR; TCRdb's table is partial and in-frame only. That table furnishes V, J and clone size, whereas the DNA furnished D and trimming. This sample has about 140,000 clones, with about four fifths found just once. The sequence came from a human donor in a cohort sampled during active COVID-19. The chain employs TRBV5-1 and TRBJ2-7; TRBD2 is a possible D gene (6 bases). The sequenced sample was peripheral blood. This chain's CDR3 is CASSLASDSYEQYF. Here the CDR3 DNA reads TGCGCCAGCAGCTTGGCTAGCGACTCCTACGAGCAGTACTTC.